This T cell receptor beta chain was identified during a study of T cell responses to AZD1222 COVID-19 vaccine. Study-wide context: Pooled in the analysis were second doses at about 4 or about 12 weeks.

Findings of the study overall: There were vaccine-associated CD4 TCRs across spike, dominant at 160-218 and 743-854. Sampling that yielded the repertoires occurred only after the peak T cell response.

The germline V gene encodes CDR1 MNHEY and CDR2 SVGEGT. CDR3 length: 17 residues. Only in-frame clones appear in the TCRdb table, and some are missing; sequencing was by immunoSEQ multiplex PCR. Of some 100,000 clones in the sample, around nine tenths were seen once. Remarks on this clone: Its antigen remains unknown. At one boundary the junction diverges from the germline segment, which might be a read error.

This specimen consisted of peripheral blood, obtained on day 0 of AZD1222 vaccination. This receptor was obtained from an adult in good health. The J gene is TRBJ2-5, the V gene TRBV6-2 or TRBV6-3; TRBD1 matches 8 bases. The CDR3 DNA reads as TGTGCCAGCAGTTACTCTAAGACAGGGGCCCCAAGAGAGCCCCAGTACTTC. It is translated as CASSYSKTGAPREPQYF.